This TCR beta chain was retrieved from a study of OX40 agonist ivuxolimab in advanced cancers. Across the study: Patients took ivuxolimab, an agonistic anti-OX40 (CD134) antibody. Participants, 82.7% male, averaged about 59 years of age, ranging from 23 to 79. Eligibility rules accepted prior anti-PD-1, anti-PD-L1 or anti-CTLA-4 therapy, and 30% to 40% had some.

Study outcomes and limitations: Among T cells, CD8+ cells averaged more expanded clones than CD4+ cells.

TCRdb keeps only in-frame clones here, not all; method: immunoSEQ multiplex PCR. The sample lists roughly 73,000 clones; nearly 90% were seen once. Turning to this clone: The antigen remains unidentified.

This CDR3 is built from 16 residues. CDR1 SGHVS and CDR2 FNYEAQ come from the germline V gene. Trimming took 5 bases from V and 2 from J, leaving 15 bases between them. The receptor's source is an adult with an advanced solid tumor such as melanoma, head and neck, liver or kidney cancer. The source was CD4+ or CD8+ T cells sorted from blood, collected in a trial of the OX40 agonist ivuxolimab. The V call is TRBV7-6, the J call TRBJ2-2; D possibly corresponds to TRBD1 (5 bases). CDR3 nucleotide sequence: TGTGCCAGCAGCCCTCGAGGACAACTTAACACCGGGGAGCTGTTTTTT. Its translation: CASSPRGQLNTGELFF.